This passage covers 26 T cell receptor beta chains from one sample sequenced in a study of T cells in Graves' hyperthyroidism and ophthalmopathy. It was RNA transcripts that yielded the amplified TCR beta CDR3 regions. The study used the HTBI primer set for a first-round RT-PCR of the TCR CDR3. TCRdb re-called the multiplex PCR reads with MiXCR, one entry per CDR3 protein. The profile shows about 350,000 distinct CDR3 sequences, about a sixth of them singletons. The sequenced sample consisted of blood. All receptors come from a middle-aged woman with Graves' ophthalmopathy.

The DNA for the CDR3 is TGTGCCATCAGTGAGTGGCAGAATCAAGAGACCCAGTACTTC. It encodes CAISEWQNQETQYF. The chain links TRBV10-3 to TRBJ2-5, with D uncertain. The CDR3 is 14 residues long. CDR1 and CDR2 from the germline V gene are ENHRY and SYGVKD. Trimming took off 1 base at V and 2 bases at J, with 8 bases between the two ends.

This clonotype was recorded at least ten times. J is TRBJ2-7 and V is TRBV11-2; 11 bases fit TRBD1. The trim removed 4 bases at V and 5 bases at J, leaving 1 base unmatched. CDR3 length: 13 amino acids. Germline CDR1 is SGHAT and CDR2 is FQNNGV. CDR3 sequence: CASSSGQGDEQYF. CDR3 DNA: TGTGCCAGCAGCTCGGGACAGGGGGACGAGCAGTACTTC.

This clonotype was seen ten or more times. The rearrangement links TRBV30 to TRBJ2-2; D might be TRBD2 (6 bases). V dropped 7 bases and J dropped 6 bases, with 18 bases sitting between them. The CDR3 is 14 residues long. Germline assignment: CDR1 GTSNPN and CDR2 SVGIG (reference sequence). The CDR3 coding sequence is TGTGCCTCGATGACTAGTCTAGATGCCGGGGAGCTGTTTTTT. This gives the protein CASMTSLDAGELFF.

This clonotype was observed at least ten times. With a much larger clone just one base away, this may be a read error. This rearrangement joins TRBV6-1 to TRBJ2-5; 7 nucleotides agree with TRBD2. The length of the CDR3 is 11 residues. Germline lookup yields CDR1 MNHNS and CDR2 SASEGT. CDR3: CASSIAGDQCF. CDR3 sequence (DNA): TGTGCCAGCAGTATCGCGGGGGACCAGTGCTTC.

This chain uses TRBV20-1 with TRBJ2-5; 11 bases align to TRBD1. Germline V gene lookup returns CDR1 DFQATT and CDR2 SNEGSKA (reference sequence). Unmatched junction bases numbered 4, after V lost 3 bases and J lost 4 bases. The length of the CDR3 is 14 residues. CDR3 sequence reads: CSASQDRGPETQYF. The CDR3 DNA is TGCAGTGCTAGCCAGGACAGGGGGCCAGAGACCCAGTACTTC.

Ten or more counts support this clonotype. CDR3 protein: CASSRREDTGELFF. The CDR3 DNA sequence: TGCGCCAGCAGTAGGCGGGAGGACACCGGGGAGCTGTTTTTT. The J gene is TRBJ2-2, the V gene TRBV5-1, with 8 bases fitting TRBD2. Germline-derived CDR1 and CDR2 are SGHRS and YFSETQ. This CDR3 contains 14 residues. The V segment lost 5 bases and the J segment 3 bases; nucleotides outside the gene matches: 3.

This clonotype was seen a few times. Sequence at one end of the junction differs from germline and may be a read error. CDR3 loop: CASSHLGLVSQSF. The CDR3 bases are TGTGCCAGCAGCCATTTGGGCCTAGTATCCCAGTCCTTC. The chain joins TRBV2 to TRBJ2-7; D is unresolved. Looked up from germline, CDR1 is SNHLY and CDR2 is FYNNEI. This CDR3 spans 13 amino acids.

The rearrangement joins TRBV11-2 to TRBJ2-5, with D tentatively TRBD1 (7 bases). V was pared by 2 bases and J by 6 bases, with 13 bases between. This CDR3 spans 14 amino acids. Germline loops: CDR1 SGHAT, CDR2 FQNNGV. CDR3 DNA: TGTGCCAGCAGCTTACAGGGGGGAGGAAAGACCCAGTACTTC. Protein sequence: CASSLQGGGKTQYF. Combining the CDR3 with reference TRBV11-2 and TRBJ2-5 gives the whole variable domain EAGVAQSPRYKIIEKRQSVAFWCNPISGHATLYWYQQILGQGPKLLIQFQNNGVVDDSQLPKDRFSAERLKGVDSTLKIQPAKLEDSAVYLCASSLQGGGKTQYFGPGTRLLVL.

This chain uses TRBV28 with TRBJ2-7, with D hard to call. Trimming shortened V by 3 bases and J by 0 bases, and 12 bases separated the two germline ends. The CDR3 sequence is 15 residues long. The V gene's germline CDR1 is MDHEN and CDR2 SYDVKM. CDR3 in DNA: TGTGCCAGCAGTTTCCAAGGAGAAATCTCCTACGAGCAGTACTTC. Translated: CASSFQGEISYEQYF.

This clonotype was counted between two and nine times. This chain connects TRBV12-3 or TRBV12-4 to TRBJ1-5; a possible D gene is TRBD1 (5 bases). Trimming removed 1 base from V and 2 bases from J, with 9 bases in between. CDR3 size: 15 residues. CDR3 in amino acids: CASSLGPQGNQPQHF. DNA of the CDR3: TGTGCCAGCAGTTTAGGTCCACAGGGCAATCAGCCCCAGCATTTT.

Ten or more counts support this clonotype. The genes are TRBV5-1 and TRBJ2-4; D unclear. Trimming removed 2 bases from V and 4 bases from J, with 13 bases in between. The CDR3 sequence is 15 residues long. Germline V gene lookup returns CDR1 SGHRS and CDR2 YFSETQ. Here the CDR3 reads CASSFPSIGKNIQYF. As DNA, the CDR3 is TGCGCCAGCAGCTTTCCCTCGATCGGTAAAAACATTCAGTACTTC.

This clonotype has a count of ten or more. This sequence joins TRBV15 and TRBJ2-5; 9 nucleotides align to TRBD1. V shed 2 bases, J shed 5 bases, and the junction held 15 bases outside the gene matches. Looked up from germline, CDR1 is LNHNV and CDR2 is YYDKDF (reference sequence). The CDR3 totals 18 residues. The CDR3 DNA sequence: TGTGCCACCAGCAGACAAATACCGAAACAGGGGGCTAGGGAGACCCAGTACTTC. Translation: CATSRQIPKQGARETQYF.

This clonotype was recorded many times. V and J are TRBV12-3 or TRBV12-4 and TRBJ1-5; 7 bases are a match to TRBD1. The CDR3 length is 15 residues. Unmatched junction bases numbered 4, after V lost 5 bases and J lost 0 bases. DNA for the CDR3: TGTGCCAGCAGTGCACAGGGGAATAGCAATCAGCCCCAGCATTTT. This sequence encodes CASSAQGNSNQPQHF.

This clonotype was counted at least ten times. This chain connects TRBV28 to TRBJ2-5, with D perhaps matching TRBD2 (6 bases). CDR3 length: 13 residues. V was cut by 7 bases and J by 2 bases, with 11 bases left in between. CDR1 MDHEN and CDR2 SYDVKM come from the germline V gene. The CDR3, as DNA: TGTGCCAGCACTCTGGAGGGTCAAGAGACCCAGTACTTC. It translates to CASTLEGQETQYF.

This clonotype occurred many times. The gene calls are TRBV20-1 and TRBJ1-1; tentative D call: TRBD1 (5 bases). In germline, CDR1 is DFQATT, CDR2 SNEGSKA (reference sequence). The CDR3 sequence is 15 residues long. Trimming took 4 bases from V and 0 from J, leaving 15 bases between them. In DNA form, the CDR3 reads TGCAGTGCTACAAATATTGCAGGGTTGAACACTGAAGCTTTCTTT. This codes for CSATNIAGLNTEAFF.

This clonotype was seen ten or more times. J is TRBJ1-1 and V is TRBV3-1; D possibly corresponds to TRBD1 (6 bases). Trimming pared 2 bases from V and 0 bases from J, leaving 10 bases between. Germline V lookup: CDR1 LGHDT, CDR2 YNNKEL (reference sequence). There are 15 residues in the CDR3. CDR3 nucleotides: TGTGCCAGCAGCCAAAGTCAGGGGATGAACACTGAAGCTTTCTTT. Its translation: CASSQSQGMNTEAFF.

The rearrangement uses TRBV19 and TRBJ2-2; 10 bases agree with TRBD1. The V and J ends lost 4 bases and 5 bases, in that order; junction bases with no gene match: 10. CDR1 and CDR2 (germline): LNHDA, SQIVND (reference sequence). This CDR3 is 17 amino acids long. CDR3 residues: CASSTPLGTGETGELFF. The CDR3 DNA follows: TGTGCCAGTAGTACCCCTCTCGGGACAGGGGAAACCGGGGAGCTGTTTTTT.

The sample holds many counts of this clonotype. This sequence joins TRBV6-5 and TRBJ2-7; TRBD2 might be the D (6 bases). Germline CDR1 reads MNHEY; CDR2 reads SVGAGI. Trimming pared 2 bases from V and 3 bases from J, leaving 8 bases between. This CDR3 region has 13 residues. The chain's CDR3 is CASSYGGNYEQYF. CDR3 bases: TGTGCCAGCAGTTACGGAGGGAACTACGAGCAGTACTTC.

This clonotype was observed many times. The chain is built from TRBV29-1 and TRBJ1-2, with TRBD1 identical over 12 bases. The CDR3 contains 15 residues. V dropped 7 bases and J dropped 4; count of bases not matched to a gene: 10. Looked up from germline, CDR1 is SQVTM and CDR2 is ANQGSEA. The CDR3 protein is CSALGQGASGYGYTF. The CDR3 nucleotides are TGCAGCGCTCTGGGACAGGGGGCGTCTGGCTATGGCTACACCTTC.

This clonotype was detected ten times or more. The chain carries TRBV15 and TRBJ1-5; D is possibly TRBD1 (6 bases). The V gene's germline CDR1 is LNHNV and CDR2 YYDKDF (reference sequence). Trimming removed 4 bases from V and 0 bases from J, with 13 bases in between. The CDR3 contains 16 residues. The CDR3 sequence: CATSTGHSYSNQPQHF. The CDR3 DNA reads TGTGCCACCAGCACGGGACACTCGTATAGCAATCAGCCCCAGCATTTT.

This clonotype was observed a few times. This chain uses TRBV3-1 with TRBJ1-1; TRBD1 agrees at 9 bases. After removal of 5 bases from V and 3 bases from J, the junction contained 13 bases not matched to a gene. The length of the CDR3 is 17 residues. CDR1 is LGHDT, CDR2 YNNKEL, per germline (reference sequence). The DNA for the CDR3 is TGTGCCAGCAGCGGACCGGGACAGGGTGTGAAGGACACTGAAGCTTTCTTT. This encodes CASSGPGQGVKDTEAFF.

This clonotype was picked up many times. This sequence joins TRBV20-1 and TRBJ1-1; 9 bases fit TRBD1. Germline-derived CDR1 and CDR2 are DFQATT and SNEGSKA (reference sequence). V gave up 1 base and J gave up 3 bases; unmatched junction bases: 0. The length of the CDR3 is 13 residues. This CDR3 reads CSARGDRDTEAFF. CDR3 sequence (DNA): TGCAGTGCTAGAGGGGACAGGGACACTGAAGCTTTCTTT.

This clonotype was counted many times. This chain uses TRBV19 with TRBJ2-5; 9 positions match TRBD1. Germline-derived CDR1 and CDR2 are LNHDA and SQIVND (reference sequence). The CDR3 sequence is 15 residues long. The V and J ends lost 5 bases and 4 bases, in that order; junction bases with no gene match: 8. The chain's CDR3 is CASSDTGGGGETQYF. The CDR3 DNA is TGTGCCAGTAGTGACACAGGGGGCGGAGGAGAGACCCAGTACTTC.

This clonotype occurred many times. The chain is built from TRBV6-5 and TRBJ2-2, with 9 bases identical to TRBD2. The length of the CDR3 is 13 residues. Germline V gene data show CDR1 as MNHEY and CDR2 as SVGAGI. V shed 8 bases and J 6 bases; nucleotides not matched to a gene: 4. CDR3 protein: CASGTSLAGELFF. The CDR3 bases are TGTGCCAGCGGGACTAGCCTAGCCGGGGAGCTGTTTTTT.

There are many counts of this clonotype. A single base separates this from a much larger clone, so it may be a read error. This chain joins TRBV6-2 or TRBV6-3 and TRBJ1-1; D not resolved. This CDR3 has 13 amino acids. CDR1 and CDR2 from the germline V gene are MNHEY and SVGEGT. V was cut by 2 bases and J by 1 base, with 5 bases left in between. The CDR3 DNA follows: TGTGCCAGCAGTTACGGGCCGAACACTGAAGCTTTCTTT. Encoded protein: CASSYGPNTEAFF.

This clonotype was seen ten or more times. The CDR3 reads CASSRFTGVNTEAFF. The CDR3 DNA is TGTGCCAGCAGCCGATTCACAGGGGTGAACACTGAAGCTTTCTTT. The chain has TRBV14 and TRBJ1-1, with 7 bases that match TRBD1. Germline V CDR1 and CDR2: SGHDN, FVKESK. This CDR3 contains 15 residues. V gave up 4 bases and J gave up 0 bases; unmatched junction bases: 5.